This T cell receptor beta chain came from a study of shared clonotypes between healthy human individuals. Study summary: Each donor's CD8 memory used one plate, CD8 naive two, each CD4 subset three. Study observations and caveats: It was the non-shared clonotypes that had lower generation probabilities than clonotypes shared by all four donors. Memory subsets generally showed smaller estimated richness than naive subsets did.

The protocol was immunoSEQ multiplex PCR, while the TCRdb copy is restricted to in-frame clones and leaves out a portion. This table holds some 1,100,000 clones, approximately 80% found once. Both subsets, CD45RA+ naive and CD45RA-negative memory, were split from the CD4+ cells. Trimming left V 0 bases short and J 4 bases short, with 10 bases between. The germline V gene has CDR1 MGHRA and CDR2 YSYEKL. CDR3 length: 15 amino acids. On this clone itself: Its antigen remains unidentified.

The specimen sequenced was memory CD4+ T cells from PBMCs. Documented subset: CD45RA-negative fraction. The chain employs TRBV4-1 and TRBJ1-5; D call uncertain. This sequence was found in a man younger than 35 in good health. Some clones in this sample may be carry-over from other donors' samples. Written as DNA, the CDR3 is TGCGCCAGCAGCCAAGATAATTCCAGGAATCAGCCCCAGCATTTT. It encodes CASSQDNSRNQPQHF.